Listed here are 32 T cell receptor beta chains from one sample, sequenced in a study of metastatic and nonmetastatic thyroid tumors. TCRdb re-called clones via MiXCR from the PCR reads. Of approximately 12,000 clones listed, 27% are singletons. All patients were untreated before thyroid surgery. Input material: tumor tissue. The receptor set was obtained from a female donor with papillary thyroid cancer or a benign thyroid nodule (not recorded which). Some clones in this sample may be carry-over from other donors' samples.

V gene TRBV20-1 combines with J gene TRBJ1-6, with 10 bases matching TRBD1. The CDR3 is 17 amino acids. CDR1 is DFQATT, CDR2 SNEGSKA, per germline (reference sequence). Unmatched junction bases numbered 7, after V lost 4 bases and J lost 1 base. CDR3 amino acids: CSATGQGYSSYNSPLHF. The CDR3, as DNA: TGCAGTGCTACGGGACAGGGGTATAGTTCCTATAATTCACCCCTCCACTTT.

V and J are TRBV5-1 and TRBJ1-2; D perhaps matches TRBD1 (6 bases). This CDR3 region has 13 residues. Germline-derived CDR1 and CDR2 are SGHRS and YFSETQ. Trimming shortened V by 4 bases and J by 7 bases, and 14 bases separated the two germline ends. The CDR3 region is CASSGTGAFGYTF. In nucleotides, the CDR3 is TGCGCCAGCAGCGGGACGGGGGCCTTTGGCTACACCTTC.

This chain links TRBV7-9 with TRBJ2-5; D is perhaps TRBD1 (5 bases). CDR1 is SEHNR, CDR2 FQNEAQ, per germline (reference sequence). V shed 1 base and J shed 2 bases, with 8 bases lying between them. The CDR3 sequence is 14 residues long. The CDR3 spells CASSLGQPQETQYF. CDR3 DNA: TGTGCCAGCAGCTTAGGACAGCCTCAAGAGACCCAGTACTTC.

This clone came up many times. The chain employs TRBV9 and TRBJ2-1; D tentatively fits TRBD1 or TRBD2 (6 bases each). Trimming removed 3 bases from V and 5 bases from J, with 12 bases in between. From germline, CDR1 is SGDLS and CDR2 YYNGEE. The CDR3 spans 14 residues. CDR3 coding DNA: TGTGCCAGCAGCGGTCGAAGGGGGGACAATGAGCAGTTCTTC. This translates into CASSGRRGDNEQFF.

In its sample, this clone was seen many times. J is TRBJ2-5 and V is TRBV9, with D hard to call. The CDR3 extends over 13 amino acids. V was clipped by 2 bases and J by 1 base, with 6 bases between them. Per germline, CDR1 SGDLS and CDR2 YYNGEE. The CDR3 here is CASSVRVQETQYF. In nucleotides, the CDR3 is TGTGCCAGCAGCGTTAGGGTCCAAGAGACCCAGTACTTC.

The J gene is TRBJ2-7, the V gene TRBV19; possibly TRBD1 for D (6 bases). This CDR3 has 14 amino acids. Deletions cut 3 bases from V and 6 bases from J, with 15 bases between. CDR1 is LNHDA and CDR2 is SQIVND in the germline V gene (reference sequence). The CDR3 loop reads CASSMGPGVGEQYV. CDR3 DNA sequence: TGTGCCAGTAGTATGGGCCCAGGGGTTGGCGAGCAGTACGTC.

This clone has only a few counts. The chain combines TRBV2 with TRBJ2-7, with a weak D call TRBD1 (7 bases). CDR3 length equals 15 residues. From germline, CDR1 is SNHLY and CDR2 FYNNEI. The V gene lost 6 bases and the J gene lost 4 bases, with 19 bases spanning the gap. CDR3 DNA: TGTGCCAGCAGGCAGGGGGGTTTCGGGAATTACGAGCAGTACTTC. This sequence encodes CASRQGGFGNYEQYF.

This chain joins TRBV20-1 and TRBJ2-6; either TRBD1 or TRBD2 may supply D (5 bases each). This CDR3 contains 13 residues. CDR1 is DFQATT, CDR2 SNEGSKA, per germline (reference sequence). V lost 3 bases to trimming and J lost 2 bases, with 5 bases between them. The CDR3 region is CSARGPGANVLTF. The CDR3 DNA reads as TGCAGTGCTAGGGGACCTGGGGCCAACGTCCTGACTTTC.

The sample holds one count of this clone. The V call is TRBV23-1, the J call TRBJ2-2; D is possibly TRBD2 (6 bases). TRBV23-1 is marked as an open reading frame, function uncertain. The CDR3 contains 19 residues. V lost 2 bases and J 6 bases, leaving 25 bases between the germline ends. The CDR3 loop is CASSQTGALGGASSGELFF. The CDR3 DNA is TGCGCCAGCAGTCAAACTGGAGCACTGGGCGGGGCGTCGTCCGGGGAGCTGTTTTTT.

CDR3 bases: TGTGCCAGCAGTTACTCGTTTCGGGGTGCCGACTATGGCTACACCTTC. Protein: CASSYSFRGADYGYTF. The J gene is TRBJ1-2, the V gene TRBV6-2 or TRBV6-3; D is ambiguous. Per the germline V gene, CDR1 is MNHEY and CDR2 is SVGEGT. This CDR3 comprises 16 residues. Trimming took 0 bases from V and 3 from J, leaving 14 bases between them.

By proportion, this clone is medium-sized. The V and J genes are TRBV4-2 and TRBJ2-1, with D tentatively TRBD2 (5 bases). Trimming took off 0 bases at V and 7 bases at J, with 16 bases between the two ends. CDR1 and CDR2 (germline): LGHNA, YNFKEQ. The CDR3 totals 16 residues. The CDR3: CASSQDQSGYGNEQFF. The CDR3 DNA follows: TGTGCCAGCAGCCAAGATCAAAGCGGTTATGGTAATGAGCAGTTCTTC.

This clone has ten or more counts. V usage is TRBV28 and J usage is TRBJ2-6; the match to TRBD1 covers 9 bases. CDR1 is MDHEN, CDR2 SYDVKM, per germline. The junction had 10 bases not matched to a gene; V was cut back by 6 bases and J by 4 bases. The CDR3 covers 17 residues. CDR3 loop: CASRVTGGNWGANVLTF. As DNA, the CDR3 is TGTGCCAGCAGAGTCACAGGGGGCAATTGGGGGGCCAACGTCCTGACTTTC.

This clone was picked up one time. The rearrangement joins TRBV11-1 to TRBJ2-7, with D hard to call. In germline, CDR1 is SGHAT, CDR2 FQDESV (reference sequence). Trimming cost V 3 bases and J 6 bases, with 24 bases left between them. CDR3 length: 17 residues. The CDR3 loop reads CASSFEEGPGPNREQYF. The CDR3, as DNA: TGTGCCAGCAGCTTCGAGGAAGGGCCGGGTCCAAATCGCGAGCAGTACTTC.

This rearrangement joins TRBV2 to TRBJ2-7; the D is unclear. The V end was cut by 11 bases, the J end by 0 bases, with 11 bases between. This CDR3 contains 12 residues. Per the germline V gene, CDR1 is SNHLY and CDR2 is FYNNEI. The chain's CDR3 is CACGRFSYEQYV. The CDR3 DNA follows: TGTGCCTGTGGACGGTTCTCCTACGAGCAGTACGTC.

V is TRBV20-1 and J is TRBJ2-3; 7 positions match TRBD2. The junction had 9 bases not matched to a gene; V was cut back by 3 bases and J by 3 bases. The CDR3 extends over 15 amino acids. From germline, CDR1 is DFQATT and CDR2 SNEGSKA (reference sequence). CDR3 DNA sequence: TGCAGTGCTAGTAGGACTAGATATTTTACAGATACGCAGTATTTT. It is translated as CSASRTRYFTDTQYF.

The sample holds a few counts of this clone. This chain joins TRBV6-1 and TRBJ2-1; tentatively, D is TRBD1 (5 bases). Germline CDR1 MNHNS, CDR2 SASEGT. V lost 6 bases and J lost 4, with 19 bases in between. The CDR3 covers 16 residues. The CDR3: CASRNVSGGAYNEQFF. The CDR3 nucleotides read TGTGCCAGCAGGAACGTGTCCGGTGGGGCATACAATGAGCAGTTCTTC.

This clone was detected ten times or more. This chain connects TRBV12-3 or TRBV12-4 to TRBJ2-1, with no clear D. This CDR3 spans 14 amino acids. V lost 6 bases, J lost 2 bases, and 11 bases lay in between. CDR3 nucleotides: TGTGCCAGCAGCCCTGTGGGTCCCTACAATGAGCAGTTCTTC. Translated, it gives CASSPVGPYNEQFF.

The sample holds many counts of this clone. The chain joins TRBV7-6 to TRBJ2-4, with 13 bases lining up with TRBD2. The germline V gene encodes CDR1 SGHVS and CDR2 FNYEAQ. The CDR3 runs to 16 residues. J lost 5 bases, V lost 1 base, and 2 bases had no gene match. This CDR3 is CASSLGLAGGQNIQYF. The CDR3 nucleotides read TGTGCCAGCAGCTTAGGACTAGCGGGAGGTCAAAACATTCAGTACTTC.

This clone has a count of ten or more. The chain links TRBV2 to TRBJ2-1, with D perhaps matching TRBD1 or TRBD2 (5 bases each). V was pared by 6 bases and J by 8 bases, with 17 bases between. CDR3 length equals 14 residues. Germline CDR1 and CDR2: SNHLY and FYNNEI. Written as DNA, the CDR3 is TGTGCCAGCAGCGCCGGGACCTGGGGTTATGAGCAGTTCTTC. Translation gives CASSAGTWGYEQFF.

This clone occurred a few times. This sequence joins TRBV2 and TRBJ2-7, with 7 positions matching TRBD2. The CDR3 length is 15 residues. CDR1 is SNHLY, CDR2 FYNNEI, per germline. The V and J ends lost 7 bases and 5 bases, in that order; junction bases with no gene match: 14. The CDR3 here is CASISPGLCYHEQYV. DNA for the CDR3: TGTGCCAGCATAAGCCCGGGACTATGTTATCACGAGCAGTACGTC.

This clone showed up many times. V is TRBV19 and J is TRBJ2-2; maybe TRBD2 (5 bases). The ends were cut back, 5 bases at V and 5 bases at J, with 18 bases in the middle. In germline, CDR1 is LNHDA, CDR2 SQIVND (reference sequence). The CDR3 runs to 16 residues. The CDR3 is CASSPPPGSLTGELFF. The CDR3 bases are TGTGCCAGTAGTCCGCCTCCGGGAAGCTTGACCGGGGAGCTGTTTTTT.

This clone was observed many times. J is TRBJ2-5 and V is TRBV11-2; no firm D call. The germline V gene encodes CDR1 SGHAT and CDR2 FQNNGV. Trimming removed 2 bases at V and 4 bases at J, with 8 bases between. This CDR3 has 13 amino acids. As DNA, the CDR3 is TGTGCCAGCAGCTTATCGGTGGGAGAGACCCAGTACTTC. Amino acids: CASSLSVGETQYF.

This clone appeared a few times. This rearrangement joins TRBV6-1 to TRBJ1-6; D is ambiguous. In germline, CDR1 is MNHNS, CDR2 SASEGT. Trimming pared 6 bases from V and 7 bases from J, leaving 7 bases between. The CDR3 has 12 residues. The CDR3 reads CASREGNSPLHF. CDR3 DNA: TGTGCCAGCAGGGAGGGAAATTCACCCCTCCACTTT.

This clone rates as medium-sized. This chain uses TRBV6-5 with TRBJ2-7; 7 nucleotides match TRBD1. The germline V gene encodes CDR1 MNHEY and CDR2 SVGAGI. The trim removed 2 bases at V and 2 bases at J, leaving 9 bases unmatched. This CDR3 is built from 16 residues. The DNA of the CDR3 is TGTGCCAGCAGTTACAAGGGTCTCAGGGGGACCTACGAGCAGTACTTC. It yields the protein CASSYKGLRGTYEQYF.

This clone was counted at least ten times. CDR3 coding DNA: TGTGCCAGCAGCGTAGGTGAGACTAGCGGGGCCCAAGAGACCCAGTACTTC. Its translation is CASSVGETSGAQETQYF. This chain joins TRBV9 and TRBJ2-5; 11 nucleotides agree with TRBD2. With V trimmed by 0 bases and J by 1 base, 5 bases remained unmatched. Germline values: CDR1 SGDLS, CDR2 YYNGEE. The CDR3 totals 17 residues.

The chain links TRBV20-1 to TRBJ2-7; D might be TRBD1 or TRBD2, each matching 6 bases. Germline loops: CDR1 DFQATT, CDR2 SNEGSKA (reference sequence). The CDR3 is 14 residues long. Between the trimmed V and J ends, which lost 3 bases and 5 bases, there was a span of 17 bases. CDR3 coding DNA: TGCAGTGCTAGTATGGGGGGCAGTATCGACGAGCAGTACTTC. Its translation is CSASMGGSIDEQYF.

This clone is termed medium-sized. CDR3 sequence reads: CASSLRDRGRSETQYF. The CDR3 DNA follows: TGTGCCAGCAGCTTAAGGGACAGGGGGCGCTCAGAGACCCAGTACTTC. V gene TRBV11-2 combines with J gene TRBJ2-5, with 12 bases that match TRBD1. J lost 4 bases, V lost 2 bases, and 5 bases had no gene match. CDR3 size: 16 residues. The germline gives CDR1 SGHAT, CDR2 FQNNGV.

This clone was detected ten times or more. This sequence joins TRBV5-6 and TRBJ2-4, with D perhaps TRBD1 (6 bases). V shed 0 bases and J shed 4 bases, with 8 bases lying between them. CDR3 length: 14 residues. Germline CDR1 and CDR2: SGHDT and YYEEEE. The CDR3 nucleotides are TGTGCCAGCAGCTTGGGGCAGGGGAAAAACATTCAGTACTTC. It specifies CASSLGQGKNIQYF.

V usage is TRBV20-1 and J usage is TRBJ1-2; 8 bases are a match to TRBD1. J lost 2 bases, V lost 1 base, and 15 bases had no gene match. Germline loops: CDR1 DFQATT, CDR2 SNEGSKA (reference sequence). This CDR3 contains 18 residues. The CDR3 nucleotides read TGCAGTGCTAGAGGGCAAACCCAACAGGGGGACTACAACTATGGCTACACCTTC. It translates to CSARGQTQQGDYNYGYTF.

Within the sample, this clone is medium-sized (0.01 to 0.1%). The chain links TRBV5-1 to TRBJ2-1; D possibly corresponds to TRBD2 (7 bases). From germline, CDR1 is SGHRS and CDR2 YFSETQ. The length of the CDR3 is 16 residues. The germline V and J ends were trimmed by 4 bases and 9 bases, with 23 bases remaining between them. The CDR3 spells CASSTGGTRGVLEQFF. In DNA form, the CDR3 reads TGCGCCAGCAGCACCGGCGGGACACGGGGGGTACTTGAGCAGTTCTTC.

This clone has a count of ten or more. CDR3 DNA sequence: TGTGCCAGCAGCTCCCTTGAGGGACTAGCGGGACCCACAGATACGCAGTATTTT. Protein: CASSSLEGLAGPTDTQYF. V gene TRBV11-1 combines with J gene TRBJ2-3, with 13 bases lining up with TRBD2. The CDR3 is 18 residues long. Germline CDR1 reads SGHAT; CDR2 reads FQDESV (reference sequence). The V segment lost 4 bases and the J segment 2 bases; nucleotides outside the gene matches: 9.

This clone has ten or more counts. The chain uses TRBV11-3 and TRBJ2-1; 9 nucleotides match TRBD2. The germline gives CDR1 SGHNT, CDR2 YENEEA. The V gene end was trimmed by 7 bases and the J gene end by 3 bases; junction bases not matched to a gene: 10. This CDR3 contains 16 residues. In DNA form, the CDR3 reads TGTGCCAGCACCCGGGGGCTAGCGGGACTCTACAATGAGCAGTTCTTC. Translation: CASTRGLAGLYNEQFF.